These T cell receptor beta chains were read from a single sample in a study of cytomegalovirus exposure and HLA in healthy donors. Sequencing used immunoSEQ multiplex PCR; TCRdb keeps in-frame clones, though not all of them. The sample records about 120,000 clones, roughly 88% being singletons. The sequenced sample was PBMCs. The receptors stem from a man aged 18 to 30 in good health and CMV-seronegative. Both conserved end residues are part of each CDR3. A D gene is named only where the DNA matches it firmly. Where a row states a size, it is once, few, many or the class of an expanded clone; other rows omit it.

V	D	J	size	DNA	CDR3
TRBV19	.	TRBJ1-1	.	TGTGCCAGCATCACCCGGGACACTGAAGCTTTCTTT	CASITRDTEAFF
TRBV19	.	TRBJ2-7	few	TGTGCCAGTAGCGATGGGTCCACTAGCTCCTACGAGCAGTACTTC	CASSDGSTSSYEQYF
TRBV27	.	TRBJ2-7	.	TGTGCCAGCAGTTTAGCGGGCCGTTCCTCCTACGAGCAGTACTTC	CASSLAGRSSYEQYF
TRBV5-4	TRBD2	TRBJ2-5	.	TGTGCCAGCAGCTCTCTAGCGGGGCAAGAGACCCAGTACTTC	CASSSLAGQETQYF
TRBV6-1	.	TRBJ1-4	.	TGTGCCAGCAGTGAAGACCGGGGAATTAATGAAAAACTGTTTTTT	CASSEDRGINEKLFF
TRBV10-3	.	TRBJ2-7	.	TGTGCCATCAGCCGTGACCAGGGAAACGAGCAGTACTTC	CAISRDQGNEQYF
TRBV6-1	.	TRBJ2-1	.	TGTGCCAGCAGTGATCAGGCAGGGGCCTACAATGAGCAGTTCTTC	CASSDQAGAYNEQFF
TRBV30	TRBD1	TRBJ1-5	.	TGTGCCTGGAGTGAAACAGGGGGGGTCGGTCAGCCCCAGCATTTT	CAWSETGGVGQPQHF
TRBV6-1	TRBD1	TRBJ1-5	.	TGTGCCAGCAGTGAAGGGACAGGGAATTCTCAGCCCCAGCATTTT	CASSEGTGNSQPQHF
TRBV10-2	TRBD1	TRBJ2-4	.	TGCGCCAGCAGTGAGAGGAGACAGGGAAGGTCCCTAGCCAAAAACATTCAGTACTTC	CASSERRQGRSLAKNIQYF
TRBV2	.	TRBJ1-5	few	TGTGCCAGTTGCGGGGGGTTCCGCCAGCCCCAGCATTTT	CASCGGFRQPQHF
TRBV6-1	TRBD1	TRBJ1-3	.	TGTGCCATGGGGACAGGGGTGGCTGGAAACACCATATATTTT	CAMGTGVAGNTIYF
TRBV5-1	.	TRBJ1-5	.	TGCGCCAGCAGCTTGGCCGGCGAGACACGGCCCCAGCATTTT	CASSLAGETRPQHF
TRBV29-1	.	TRBJ1-1	.	TGCAGCGTTGAGAGAGGGAACACTGAAGCTTTCTTT	CSVERGNTEAFF
TRBV28	TRBD1	TRBJ1-1	few	TGTGCCTGCGCAAACAGGGGCAACTGGAACACTGAAGCTTTCTTT	CACANRGNWNTEAFF
TRBV15	.	TRBJ1-5	few	TGTGCCACCAGCGAGGGCCCCAATCAGCCCCAGCATTTT	CATSEGPNQPQHF
TRBV27	.	TRBJ1-3	.	TGTGCCAGCAGTTTACGACACCCGGCCGGAAACACCATATATTTT	CASSLRHPAGNTIYF
TRBV21-1	.	TRBJ1-6	.	TGTGCCAGCAGCCCGAGGCGGGACAGGGTTCAGCGAGGGTATTCACCCCTCCACTTT	CASSPRRDRVQRGYSPLHF
TRBV14	.	TRBJ2-3	.	TGTGCCAGCAGCCAAGTTAATACGCAGTATTTT	CASSQVNTQYF
TRBV19	.	TRBJ2-7	.	TGTGCCAGTAGACTCGCGGAAGGCCCCTACGAGCAGTACTTC	CASRLAEGPYEQYF
TRBV28	TRBD2	TRBJ2-1	.	TGTGCCAGCAGCTTAGCGGGAGGCCGAGATGAGCAGTTCTTC	CASSLAGGRDEQFF
TRBV27	TRBD1	TRBJ1-2	.	TGTGCCAGCCGACAGGGACGGCTTGGCTACACCTTC	CASRQGRLGYTF
TRBV6-5	.	TRBJ2-1	.	TGTGCCAGCAGTTACGGTCGACAGTCATCCTACAATGAGCAGTTCTTC	CASSYGRQSSYNEQFF
TRBV2	TRBD1	TRBJ1-2	few	TGTGCCAGCAAGACAGGGGCGGTTGACTATGGCTACACCTTC	CASKTGAVDYGYTF
TRBV5-4	.	TRBJ2-1	.	TGTGCCAGCAGCTTGGCCTCACTAGCCCTCCCCTATACCTACAATGAGCAGTTCTTC	CASSLASLALPYTYNEQFF
TRBV30	TRBD1	TRBJ1-5	.	TGTGCCTGGGCCTCGGGGACAGGAGGCAATCAGCCCCAGCATTTT	CAWASGTGGNQPQHF
TRBV2	.	TRBJ2-2	.	TGTGCCAGCAGCGTGGATGGAGTTAACACCGGGGAGCTGTTTTTT	CASSVDGVNTGELFF
TRBV2	.	TRBJ2-1	.	TGTGCCAGCAGTGTTGGTGGTGTCGGGGGCAATGAGCAGTTCTTC	CASSVGGVGGNEQFF
TRBV4-1	.	TRBJ1-1	.	TGCGCCAGCAGCCAAGATCGGGGGGGGGCAGCTTTCTTT	CASSQDRGGAAFF
TRBV6-6	.	TRBJ1-2	.	TGTGCCAGCAGTTACCGGACAGTTGATGGCTACACCTTC	CASSYRTVDGYTF